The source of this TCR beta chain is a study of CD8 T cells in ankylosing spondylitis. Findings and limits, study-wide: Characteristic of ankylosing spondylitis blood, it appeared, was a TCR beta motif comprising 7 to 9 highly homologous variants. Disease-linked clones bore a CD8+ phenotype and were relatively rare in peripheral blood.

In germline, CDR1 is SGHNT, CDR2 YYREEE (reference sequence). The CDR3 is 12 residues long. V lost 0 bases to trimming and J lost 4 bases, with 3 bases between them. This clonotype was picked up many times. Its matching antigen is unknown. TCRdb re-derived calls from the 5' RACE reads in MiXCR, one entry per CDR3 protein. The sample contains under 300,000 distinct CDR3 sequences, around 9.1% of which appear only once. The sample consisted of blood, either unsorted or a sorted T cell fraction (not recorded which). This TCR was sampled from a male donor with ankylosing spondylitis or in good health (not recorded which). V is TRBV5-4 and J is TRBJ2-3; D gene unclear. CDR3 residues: CASSLVSDTQYF. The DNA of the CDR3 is TGTGCCAGCAGCTTGGTATCAGATACGCAGTATTTT.